Following are 22 T cell receptor beta chains from one sample sequenced in a study of blood T cell repertoires in COVID-19. Profiled with immunoSEQ multiplex PCR; TCRdb holds only in-frame clones, not every one. This table holds 150,000 to 200,000 clones, approximately 81% found once. Sequenced sample: peripheral blood. These receptors were taken from a person between 65 and 80 years old with COVID-19, enrolled during active disease.

This chain uses TRBV28 with TRBJ2-2; D is ambiguous. This CDR3 has 12 amino acids. Germline V gives CDR1 MDHEN, CDR2 SYDVKM. Trimming took 6 bases from V and 6 from J, leaving 8 bases between them. In DNA form, the CDR3 reads TGTGCCAGCAGGGTCTGGCCCGGGGAGCTGTTTTTT. Its translation: CASRVWPGELFF.

The J gene is TRBJ2-5, the V gene TRBV11-3; 11 bases fit TRBD2. CDR3 length: 14 residues. Germline-derived CDR1 and CDR2 are SGHNT and YENEEA. With 5 bases clipped from V and 5 bases from J, the junction kept 4 bases outside the gene matches. The CDR3 DNA reads as TGTGCCAGCAGCCCTAGCGGGGGGCACGAGACCCAGTACTTC. Protein: CASSPSGGHETQYF.

V usage is TRBV7-9 and J usage is TRBJ1-2; D gene unclear. Per germline, CDR1 SEHNR and CDR2 FQNEAQ (reference sequence). The V end lost 6 bases, the J end lost 5 bases, and 16 bases lay between the germline ends. This CDR3 contains 14 residues. For the CDR3, the DNA is TGTGCCAGCAGAAGCGCGACCGGGAGGTATGGCTACACCTTC. This encodes CASRSATGRYGYTF. Filled out from reference TRBV7-9 and TRBJ1-2, the complete variable domain reads DTGVSQNPRHKITKRGQNVTFRCDPISEHNRLYWYRQTLGQGPEFLTYFQNEAQLEKSRLLSDRFSAERPKGSFSTLEIQRTEQGDSAMYLCASRSATGRYGYTFGSGTRLTVV.

The chain carries TRBV5-1 and TRBJ2-3; 14 bases agree with TRBD2. Germline V gives CDR1 SGHRS, CDR2 YFSETQ. This CDR3 has 17 amino acids. J gave up 4 bases and V 0 bases, and 4 bases lay outside the gene matches. CDR3 amino acids: CASSLAGLAGVPDTQYF. The DNA of the CDR3 is TGCGCCAGCAGCTTGGCGGGACTAGCGGGAGTGCCAGATACGCAGTATTTT. Full variable domain (missing parts from reference TRBV5-1 and TRBJ2-3): KAGVTQTPRYLIKTRGQQVTLSCSPISGHRSVSWYQQTPGQGLQFLFEYFSETQRNKGNFPGRFSGRQFSNSRSEMNVSTLELGDSALYLCASSLAGLAGVPDTQYFGPGTRLTVL.

The rearrangement uses TRBV24-1 and TRBJ2-5, with 8 bases identical to TRBD2. J lost 5 bases, V lost 2 bases, and 9 bases had no gene match. The germline CDR1 and CDR2 sequences are KGHDR and SFDVKD. This CDR3 is built from 16 residues. The CDR3 sequence: CATSDSGTSDFETQYF. The CDR3 DNA is TGTGCCACCAGTGATTCCGGGACTAGTGACTTTGAGACCCAGTACTTC.

The V call is TRBV6-5, the J call TRBJ1-5, with 11 positions matching TRBD1. Germline V CDR1 and CDR2: MNHEY, SVGAGI. Unmatched junction bases numbered 4, after V lost 6 bases and J lost 6 bases. The CDR3 covers 14 residues. The CDR3: CASRGTGGRQPQHF. In DNA, the CDR3 is TGTGCCAGCAGGGGGACAGGGGGACGTCAGCCCCAGCATTTT.

V is TRBV28 and J is TRBJ1-1, with D possibly TRBD1 on 5 matching bases. CDR3 length: 14 amino acids. The germline V and J ends were trimmed by 3 bases and 5 bases, with 13 bases remaining between them. Germline values: CDR1 MDHEN, CDR2 SYDVKM. The CDR3: CASSFPRANTEAFF. The CDR3, as DNA: TGTGCCAGCAGTTTTCCCAGGGCAAATACTGAAGCTTTCTTT.

The chain recombines TRBV20-1 with TRBJ1-5; no clear D. Germline lookup yields CDR1 DFQATT and CDR2 SNEGSKA (reference sequence). The CDR3 consists of 15 residues. V lost 3 bases to trimming and J lost 0 bases, with 12 bases between them. Here the CDR3 reads CSASFSRGSNQPQHF. The CDR3, as DNA: TGCAGTGCTAGTTTCTCTCGGGGTAGCAATCAGCCCCAGCATTTT.

The chain recombines TRBV11-2 with TRBJ1-5; maybe TRBD1 (5 bases). The CDR3 is made up of 13 amino acids. Germline CDR1 reads SGHAT; CDR2 reads FQNNGV. V was shortened by 2 bases and J by 7 bases, with 9 bases between the two germline ends. CDR3 region: CASSLSGGQPQHF. The CDR3 DNA reads as TGTGCCAGCAGCTTAAGCGGGGGGCAGCCCCAGCATTTT. Full variable domain (remainder filled in from reference TRBV11-2 and TRBJ1-5): EAGVAQSPRYKIIEKRQSVAFWCNPISGHATLYWYQQILGQGPKLLIQFQNNGVVDDSQLPKDRFSAERLKGVDSTLKIQPAKLEDSAVYLCASSLSGGQPQHFGDGTRLSIL.

This clone was counted between two and nine times. The chain uses TRBV2 and TRBJ1-1; 7 bases match TRBD1. This CDR3 comprises 15 residues. The V segment lost 3 bases and the J segment 2 bases; nucleotides outside the gene matches: 6. CDR1 is SNHLY and CDR2 is FYNNEI in the germline V gene. The CDR3 nucleotides read TGTGCCAGCAGTGACTGGGGACAGTCAAACACTGAAGCTTTCTTT. Translation: CASSDWGQSNTEAFF.

V is TRBV3-1 (or the pseudogene TRBV3-2) and J is TRBJ1-2, with a possible D match to TRBD1 (6 bases). This CDR3 has 15 amino acids. V was cut by 4 bases and J by 0 bases, with 12 bases left in between. Looked up from germline, CDR1 is LGHDT and CDR2 is YNNKEL (reference sequence). The CDR3 is CASSPTRTANYGYTF. The CDR3 DNA sequence: TGTGCCAGCAGCCCCACCCGGACAGCTAACTATGGCTACACCTTC.

The chain recombines TRBV30 with TRBJ1-2, with D possibly being TRBD1 (5 bases). Trimming removed 0 bases from V and 7 bases from J, with 18 bases in between. This CDR3 spans 15 amino acids. The germline gives CDR1 GTSNPN, CDR2 SVGIG (reference sequence). In DNA form, the CDR3 reads TGTGCCTGGAGTGTACGGGGCAGGGAGGAAGGTGGCTACACCTTC. This sequence encodes CAWSVRGREEGGYTF.

The rearrangement uses TRBV5-5 and TRBJ1-2, with a possible D match to TRBD1 (6 bases). V was trimmed by 0 bases and J by 1 base, leaving 10 bases between them. The germline V gene encodes CDR1 SGHKS and CDR2 YYEKEE (reference sequence). The CDR3 sequence is 15 residues long. CDR3 amino acids: CASSLGTAINYGYTF. The CDR3 region has the DNA TGTGCCAGCAGCTTGGGGACAGCAATTAACTATGGCTACACCTTC. The full variable domain, rest sourced from reference TRBV5-5 and TRBJ1-2, is DAGVTQSPTHLIKTRGQQVTLRCSPISGHKSVSWYQQVLGQGPQFIFQYYEKEERGRGNFPDRFSARQFPNYSSELNVNALLLGDSALYLCASSLGTAINYGYTFGSGTRLTVV.

The J gene is TRBJ2-5, the V gene TRBV29-1; D perhaps matches TRBD2 (7 bases). V was shortened by 7 bases and J by 4 bases, with 25 bases between the two germline ends. This CDR3 spans 16 amino acids. CDR1 SQVTM and CDR2 ANQGSEA come from the germline V gene. The CDR3 sequence is CSAARGGASSGETQYF. The DNA of the CDR3 is TGCAGCGCGGCAAGGGGGGGGGCGAGCTCTGGAGAGACCCAGTACTTC. Looking up the rest from reference TRBV29-1 and TRBJ2-5 gives the full variable domain: SAVISQKPSRDICQRGTSLTIQCQVDSQVTMMFWYRQQPGQSLTLIATANQGSEATYESGFVIDKFPISRPNLTFSTLTVSNMSPEDSSIYLCSAARGGASSGETQYFGPGTRLLVL.

V and J are TRBV4-2 and TRBJ2-1; TRBD2 matches at 10 bases. Germline CDR1 is LGHNA and CDR2 is YNFKEQ. V was clipped by 1 base and J by 5 bases; unmatched bases: 5. There are 16 residues in the CDR3. The CDR3: CASSQGPSGSNNEQFF. The CDR3 DNA reads TGTGCCAGCAGCCAAGGACCTAGCGGGAGCAACAATGAGCAGTTCTTC.

This clone was counted only a few times. J is TRBJ1-2 and V is TRBV5-1; 9 bases match TRBD1. The length of the CDR3 is 15 residues. Germline V lookup: CDR1 SGHRS, CDR2 YFSETQ. Trimming at V came to 5 bases and at J to 4 bases, leaving 9 bases not matched to a gene. The CDR3 nucleotides read TGCGCCAGCAGGGATACAGGGGGCGCAGTCTATGGCTACACCTTC. Amino acids: CASRDTGGAVYGYTF.

The chain has TRBV28 and TRBJ1-6; D possibly corresponds to TRBD1 (5 bases). CDR1 and CDR2 from the germline V gene are MDHEN and SYDVKM. Trimming took 7 bases from V and 6 from J, leaving 16 bases between them. This CDR3 spans 15 amino acids. CDR3 in amino acids: CASTPQVGLNSPLHF. In DNA, the CDR3 is TGTGCCAGCACCCCTCAGGTGGGGCTTAATTCACCCCTCCACTTT. The variable domain in full, with the rest retrieved from reference TRBV28 and TRBJ1-6, is DVKVTQSSRYLVKRTGEKVFLECVQDMDHENMFWYRQDPGLGLRLIYFSYDVKMKEKGDIPEGYSVSREKKERFSLILESASTNQTSMYLCASTPQVGLNSPLHFGNGTRLTVT.

The rearrangement uses TRBV20-1 and TRBJ1-1, with no clear D. In germline, CDR1 is DFQATT, CDR2 SNEGSKA (reference sequence). V lost 8 bases and J 4 bases, leaving 11 bases between the germline ends. The CDR3 runs to 11 residues. CDR3 region: CSIKGGTEAFF. CDR3 DNA sequence: TGCAGTATTAAAGGCGGCACTGAAGCTTTCTTT.

The gene calls are TRBV2 and TRBJ2-5, with D possibly TRBD1 on 6 matching bases. V was cut by 4 bases and J by 7 bases, with 16 bases left in between. Germline values: CDR1 SNHLY, CDR2 FYNNEI. The length of the CDR3 is 14 residues. The CDR3 reads CASSALQGPGTQYF. The CDR3 nucleotides are TGTGCCAGCAGTGCTCTACAGGGCCCTGGGACCCAGTACTTC.

The chain uses TRBV5-1 and TRBJ2-7, with D tentatively TRBD2 (6 bases). The CDR3 sequence is 18 residues long. Germline loops: CDR1 SGHRS, CDR2 YFSETQ. The V gene lost 4 bases and the J gene lost 2 bases, with 25 bases spanning the gap. The CDR3 reads CASSPDPLGGSSTYEQYF. The CDR3 bases are TGCGCCAGCAGCCCTGACCCGTTGGGGGGAAGTTCCACCTACGAGCAGTACTTC. Using reference TRBV5-1 and TRBJ2-7 for the parts outside the CDR3, the full variable domain is KAGVTQTPRYLIKTRGQQVTLSCSPISGHRSVSWYQQTPGQGLQFLFEYFSETQRNKGNFPGRFSGRQFSNSRSEMNVSTLELGDSALYLCASSPDPLGGSSTYEQYFGPGTRLTVT.

This chain uses TRBV6-5 with TRBJ2-3; TRBD2 matches at 12 bases. The trim removed 6 bases at V and 6 bases at J, leaving 7 bases unmatched. From germline, CDR1 is MNHEY and CDR2 SVGAGI. This CDR3 is 15 amino acids long. The CDR3 sequence: CASSALAGGPDTQYF. CDR3 nucleotides: TGTGCCAGCAGCGCCCTAGCGGGGGGGCCGGATACGCAGTATTTT.

The V gene is TRBV11-3, the J gene TRBJ2-7; 7 bases fit TRBD2. Germline V CDR1 and CDR2: SGHNT, YENEEA. Germline trimming cut 5 bases from V and 4 bases from J; bases unmatched to any gene: 8. This CDR3 contains 14 residues. CDR3 bases: TGTGCCAGCAGCGAACGGGACTACCCATACGAGCAGTACTTC. This gives the protein CASSERDYPYEQYF.